These 17 T cell receptor beta chains share one sample of origin, sequenced in a study of T-cell reconstitution after alpha-beta-depleted transplantation in children (dated by TCRdb to the mid-2010s). Receptors were amplified or captured by PCR. TCRdb shows the sequencer as Illumina HiSeq 2500. TCR libraries were prepared with molecular barcoding, using unique molecular identifiers to normalize TCRbeta repertoire quantification. TCRdb reprocessed the public reads (quality trimming at Q25 with fastp, clone calling with MiXCR) and kept in-frame beta chains. CDR3 protein duplicates are merged, each entry listing the most common genes and DNA. Present in this sample are over 300,000 distinct CDR3 sequences, 10% of which were seen just once. The ten largest clones capture 2% to 3% of the sample. The sequenced sample was PBMCs from the stem cell graft donor, obtained from the stem cell graft. The source of these receptors is a human donor who donated a stem cell graft to a child with acute lymphoblastic leukemia.

The V and J genes are TRBV7-8 and TRBJ2-7, with D tentatively TRBD1 (7 bases). Germline CDR1 and CDR2: SGHVS and FQNEAQ. V gave up 6 bases and J gave up 2 bases, with 20 bases separating them. The CDR3 consists of 16 residues. The CDR3 loop reads CASRALIAGGTYEQYF. DNA for the CDR3: TGTGCCAGCAGAGCTCTCATTGCAGGGGGGACCTACGAGCAGTACTTC.

This clonotype was counted a few times. This sequence joins TRBV28 and TRBJ2-7; D ambiguous. The germline V and J ends were trimmed by 5 bases and 6 bases, with 14 bases remaining between them. Germline CDR1 is MDHEN and CDR2 is SYDVKM. The CDR3 totals 13 residues. This CDR3 is CASSPPIRREQYF. As DNA, the CDR3 is TGTGCCAGCAGTCCCCCAATTAGGCGCGAGCAGTACTTC.

This clonotype was observed a few times. The V gene is TRBV5-6, the J gene TRBJ2-7; no clear D gene. V was pared by 2 bases and J by 6 bases, with 9 bases between. Germline values: CDR1 SGHDT, CDR2 YYEEEE. This CDR3 region has 12 residues. In nucleotides, the CDR3 is TGTGCCAGCAGCTTAACTCCGGGCGAGCAGTACTTC. This gives the protein CASSLTPGEQYF.

This clonotype appeared a few times. The chain has TRBV10-3 and TRBJ2-1; D unclear. The CDR3 extends over 15 amino acids. Between the trimmed V and J ends, which lost 2 bases and 8 bases, there was a span of 16 bases. Germline V CDR1 and CDR2: ENHRY, SYGVKD. The CDR3 region has the DNA TGTGCCATCAGTGAGCCCGTGAGTGGTTTGTATGAGCAGTTCTTC. It translates to CAISEPVSGLYEQFF.

Many counts were recorded for this clonotype. The J gene is TRBJ2-1, the V gene TRBV20-1; 8 bases line up with TRBD2. The V gene end was trimmed by 2 bases and the J gene end by 3 bases; junction bases not matched to a gene: 3. This CDR3 spans 14 amino acids. Germline CDR1 DFQATT, CDR2 SNEGSKA (reference sequence). The CDR3 loop reads CSARRLASYNEQFF. The CDR3 region has the DNA TGCAGTGCTAGAAGACTAGCGAGCTACAATGAGCAGTTCTTC.

A few counts support this clonotype. V usage is TRBV20-1 and J usage is TRBJ2-7, with 9 bases matching TRBD2. The CDR3 is made up of 15 amino acids. The germline gives CDR1 DFQATT, CDR2 SNEGSKA (reference sequence). The J segment lost 7 bases and the V segment lost 3 bases, leaving 13 bases of the junction unmatched. CDR3 in DNA: TGCAGTGCTAGGGGAGGGAGCGGGAGGTCCGAGGAGCAGTACTTC. As protein: CSARGGSGRSEEQYF.

The CDR3 sequence is CASSRRGDTGELFF. The CDR3 coding sequence is TGCGCCAGCAGCCGGCGGGGGGACACCGGGGAGCTGTTTTTT. The V call is TRBV4-1, the J call TRBJ2-2; 8 bases align to TRBD2. The CDR3 extends over 14 amino acids. The germline CDR1 and CDR2 sequences are MGHRA and YSYEKL. J was trimmed by 3 bases and V by 4 bases; bases with no gene match: 1.

The sample holds a few counts of this clonotype. The CDR3 nucleotides are TGTGCCAGCAAGGGTCCGGGTACTGAAGCTTTCTTT. It yields the protein CASKGPGTEAFF. This rearrangement joins TRBV3-1 to TRBJ1-1; D unresolved. V gave up 7 bases and J gave up 5 bases, with 11 bases separating them. CDR3 length: 12 residues. Per the germline V gene, CDR1 is LGHDT and CDR2 is YNNKEL (reference sequence).

This clonotype has just a few counts. V and J are TRBV5-5 and TRBJ1-5; 9 nucleotides line up with TRBD1. This CDR3 has 16 residues. Trimming took 0 bases from V and 7 from J; bases not matched to a gene: 8. The germline CDR1 and CDR2 sequences are SGHKS and YYEKEE (reference sequence). DNA of the CDR3: TGTGCCAGCAGCTTGGGAGGACAGGGGTCGGGGCAGCCCCAGCATTTT. Translating gives CASSLGGQGSGQPQHF.

This clonotype was observed many times. The chain carries TRBV6-5 and TRBJ2-1, with unresolved D. The CDR3 covers 12 residues. Trimming removed 8 bases from V and 1 base from J, with 6 bases in between. The germline V gene has CDR1 MNHEY and CDR2 SVGAGI. Written as DNA, the CDR3 is TGTGCCAGCTCGAGGTCCTACAATGAGCAGTTCTTC. It translates to CASSRSYNEQFF.

V gene TRBV5-6 combines with J gene TRBJ1-2; the D gene is possibly TRBD1 (6 bases). This CDR3 is built from 15 residues. V shed 6 bases and J shed 0 bases, with 15 bases lying between them. The V gene's germline CDR1 is SGHDT and CDR2 YYEEEE. CDR3 sequence: CASTSWGAANYGYTF. The DNA of the CDR3 is TGTGCCAGCACCTCTTGGGGGGCAGCTAACTATGGCTACACCTTC.

This clonotype was observed once. The rearrangement joins TRBV19 to TRBJ2-5, with 8 nucleotides matching TRBD2. This CDR3 region has 16 residues. With V trimmed by 1 base and J by 1 base, 5 bases remained unmatched. Germline-derived CDR1 and CDR2 are LNHDA and SQIVND (reference sequence). CDR3 protein: CASSIAATSGQETQYF. Written as DNA, the CDR3 is TGTGCCAGTAGTATAGCTGCCACTAGCGGCCAAGAGACCCAGTACTTC.

This chain joins TRBV5-1 and TRBJ2-1; D unresolved. The CDR3 is 15 amino acids. V lost 1 base, J lost 5 bases, and 13 bases lay in between. Germline values: CDR1 SGHRS, CDR2 YFSETQ. The CDR3 here is CASSLRLSANNEQFF. The DNA for the CDR3 is TGCGCCAGCAGCTTGAGACTCTCGGCTAACAATGAGCAGTTCTTC.

This sequence joins TRBV21-1 and TRBJ1-6. TRBV21-1 counts as a pseudogene. The CDR3 extends over 17 amino acids. CDR3 bases: TGTGCCAGCAGCCTAACCGCAACAGAGACGAATAATTCACCCCTCCACTTT. This codes for CASSLTATETNNSPLHF.

This clonotype has more than one count but fewer than ten. The J gene is TRBJ1-6, the V gene TRBV5-5, with TRBD1 matching over 9 bases. The CDR3 loop spans 15 amino acids. V was clipped by 4 bases and J by 10 bases; unmatched bases: 9. CDR1 is SGHKS, CDR2 YYEKEE, per germline (reference sequence). This chain's CDR3 is CASSRDATGGSPLHF. The CDR3 DNA reads TGTGCCAGCAGCCGGGACGCGACAGGGGGATCACCCCTCCACTTT. The full variable domain, in which reference TRBV5-5 and TRBJ1-6 provide the parts outside the CDR3, is DAGVTQSPTHLIKTRGQQVTLRCSPISGHKSVSWYQQVLGQGPQFIFQYYEKEERGRGNFPDRFSARQFPNYSSELNVNALLLGDSALYLCASSRDATGGSPLHFGNGTRLTVT.

This clonotype showed up just a few times. The chain combines TRBV6-1 with TRBJ1-3; TRBD1 matches 8 bases. Germline V gives CDR1 MNHNS, CDR2 SASEGT. Unmatched junction bases numbered 11, after V lost 6 bases and J lost 4 bases. The CDR3 consists of 16 residues. The CDR3 DNA sequence: TGTGCCAGCAGCCAGACTACCGGGACAGGCGGAAACACCATATATTTT. Its protein product is CASSQTTGTGGNTIYF.

The chain employs TRBV4-2 and TRBJ1-1, with 12 bases identical to TRBD1. With V trimmed by 2 bases and J by 0 bases, 7 bases remained unmatched. This CDR3 has 18 residues. Germline CDR1 LGHNA, CDR2 YNFKEQ. Here the CDR3 DNA reads TGTGCCAGCAGCCAACCTCTCGGGACAGGGGGCCTGAACACTGAAGCTTTCTTT. Its protein product is CASSQPLGTGGLNTEAFF.